These T cell receptor beta chains were read from a single sample in a study of T cells in localized non-small cell lung cancer. Some clones are missing from TCRdb's copy, which holds only in-frame ones; the method was immunoSEQ multiplex PCR. This sample has 1,500 to 2,000 clones, with 21% found just once. The source was normal lung tissue next to the tumor, collected before any cancer treatment. Receptors were obtained from a woman aged 35 to 75 with stage I lung adenocarcinoma. Each CDR3 is given with its conserved first and last residue. D genes are given only for firm matches. Clone size is shown for a subset of rows, as once, few, many or a class of expanded clone.

CDR3 protein,CDR3 DNA,CDR3 length,D gene,clone size,V gene,J gene
CASSFPGSGGEKLFF,TGTGCCAGCAGTTTTCCGGGCTCCGGAGGGGAAAAACTGTTTTTT,15,-,-,TRBV28,TRBJ1-4
CASRSDVTGELFF,TGTGCCAGCCGGTCGGACGTCACCGGGGAGCTGTTTTTT,13,-,-,TRBV2,TRBJ2-2
CAIQSMNTEAFF,TGTGCCATCCAGTCCATGAACACTGAAGCTTTCTTT,12,-,-,TRBV6-8,TRBJ1-1
CASSQGGGTSGVDTQYF,TGCGCCAGCAGCCAAGGTGGGGGGACTAGCGGGGTTGATACGCAGTATTTT,17,TRBD2,-,TRBV23-1,TRBJ2-3
CASSAGQVRTEAFF,TGTGCCAGCAGCGCTGGACAGGTCAGGACTGAAGCTTTCTTT,14,TRBD1,few,TRBV11-3,TRBJ1-1
CASSLVKGDTGELFF,TGCGCCAGCAGCTTGGTAAAAGGGGACACCGGGGAGCTGTTTTTT,15,-,few,TRBV5-1,TRBJ2-2
CASSQGLHSNTEAFF,TGCGCCAGCAGCCAAGGGCTCCATTCGAACACTGAAGCTTTCTTT,15,-,few,TRBV4-1,TRBJ1-1
CASGPTPQGNQPQHF,TGTGCTAGTGGTCCAACTCCCCAGGGAAATCAGCCCCAGCATTTT,15,-,-,TRBV12-5,TRBJ1-5
CAWDRGTEAFF,TGTGCCTGGGACAGGGGCACTGAAGCTTTCTTT,11,TRBD1,once,TRBV30,TRBJ1-1
CASRSDRGTDTQYF,TGTGCCAGCAGATCGGACAGGGGCACAGATACGCAGTATTTT,14,TRBD1,-,TRBV11-3,TRBJ2-3
CASIGGLWRFF,TGTGCCAGCATTGGTGGACTCTGGCGGTTCTTC,11,-,few,TRBV6-4,TRBJ2-1
CASSERTGFGEQYF,TGCGCCAGCAGTGAGAGGACAGGGTTCGGGGAGCAGTACTTC,14,TRBD1,-,TRBV10-1,TRBJ2-7
CASSRQGEEDGYTF,TGCGCCAGCAGCCGACAGGGAGAAGAGGATGGCTACACCTTC,14,TRBD1,few,TRBV5-1,TRBJ1-2
CASSVGQTNNSPLHF,TGTGCCAGCAGCGTGGGACAGACTAATAATTCACCCCTCCACTTT,15,TRBD1,-,TRBV9,TRBJ1-6
CASSIGLRENQPQHF,TGTGCCAGTAGTATAGGGCTACGGGAGAATCAGCCCCAGCATTTT,15,-,-,TRBV19,TRBJ1-5
CASSSNLRSYYGYTF,TGTGCCAGCAGCTCCAATCTCCGATCCTACTATGGCTACACCTTC,15,-,-,TRBV11-3,TRBJ1-2
CASSIAGGGNTEAFF,TGTGCCAGTAGTATAGCTGGGGGGGGGAACACTGAAGCTTTCTTT,15,-,few,TRBV19,TRBJ1-1
CASSRTGGSMNTEAFF,TGTGCCAGTAGTAGGACAGGGGGCTCGATGAACACTGAAGCTTTCTTT,16,TRBD1,few,TRBV19,TRBJ1-1
CASSRRGGSGANVLTF,TGTGCCAGCAGTAGAAGGGGGGGAAGCGGGGCCAACGTCCTGACTTTC,16,-,few,TRBV6-8,TRBJ2-6
CASSQDAQGAINYGYTF,TGCGCCAGCAGCCAAGATGCCCAGGGGGCGATTAACTATGGCTACACCTTC,17,TRBD1,-,TRBV23-1,TRBJ1-2
CASSPTDRYEQYF,TGTGCCAGCTCCCCGACTGACAGGTACGAGCAGTACTTC,13,-,-,TRBV18,TRBJ2-7
CASSHGDRGTYEQYF,TGCGCCAGCAGCCACGGGGACAGGGGCACCTACGAGCAGTACTTC,15,TRBD1,-,TRBV5-1,TRBJ2-7
CASPRKRIQETQYF,TGTGCCAGTCCCCGGAAGCGTATTCAAGAGACCCAGTACTTC,14,-,-,TRBV27,TRBJ2-5
CASSPAGGANYGYTF,TGTGCCAGCAGCCCAGCGGGGGGGGCTAACTATGGCTACACCTTC,15,-,many,TRBV7-8,TRBJ1-2
CASSVSPETGGGTEAFF,TGTGCCAGCAGCGTAAGCCCTGAGACAGGGGGAGGGACTGAAGCTTTCTTT,17,TRBD1,-,TRBV9,TRBJ1-1